Following are 27 T cell receptor beta chains from one sample sequenced in a study of control samples from healthy donors and cancer patients. The table came from immunoSEQ multiplex PCR; TCRdb's copy has only in-frame clones and leaves some out. The table records approximately 180,000 clones, about 91% of them present only once. The sequenced material came from blood. Receptors were obtained from a woman between 40 and 50 years old in good health.

This chain uses TRBV14 with TRBJ1-4; D remains ambiguous. The ends were cut back, 1 base at V and 1 base at J, with 10 bases in the middle. This CDR3 comprises 16 residues. Germline V gene sequence: CDR1 SGHDN, CDR2 FVKESK. The CDR3 spells CASSQVGFGTNEKLFF. The CDR3 coding sequence is TGTGCCAGCAGCCAAGTTGGTTTTGGAACTAATGAAAAACTGTTTTTT.

J is TRBJ1-2 and V is TRBV15; D gene uncertain. The length of the CDR3 is 12 residues. The germline V gene has CDR1 LNHNV and CDR2 YYDKDF (reference sequence). V lost 1 base and J lost 5, with 5 bases in between. The CDR3 coding sequence is TGTGCCACCAGCAGAGTCGGGTATGGCTACACCTTC. Protein sequence: CATSRVGYGYTF.

This chain joins TRBV7-8 and TRBJ2-1; 10 bases line up with TRBD2. This CDR3 spans 15 amino acids. Unmatched junction bases numbered 7, after V lost 5 bases and J lost 6 bases. Per the germline V gene, CDR1 is SGHVS and CDR2 is FQNEAQ. This CDR3 reads CASSDTSGEGNEQFF. The CDR3 DNA is TGTGCCAGCAGCGATACTAGCGGGGAAGGCAATGAGCAGTTCTTC. The variable domain in full, completed from reference TRBV7-8 and TRBJ2-1, reads GAGVSQSPRYKVAKRGQDVALRCDPISGHVSLFWYQQALGQGPEFLTYFQNEAQLDKSGLPSDRFFAERPEGSVSTLKIQRTQQEDSAVYLCASSDTSGEGNEQFFGPGTRLTVL.

This clone was counted between two and nine times. The chain employs TRBV9 and TRBJ1-2, with 10 bases matching TRBD1. With 0 bases clipped from V and 2 bases from J, the junction kept 19 bases outside the gene matches. CDR1 is SGDLS and CDR2 is YYNGEE in the germline V gene. The CDR3 spans 21 residues. CDR3 in amino acids: CASSVGTLVMGQGRSNYGYTF. The CDR3 bases are TGTGCCAGCAGCGTAGGTACCCTCGTTATGGGACAGGGGAGGTCGAACTATGGCTACACCTTC.

About this clone: The junction shows a germline mismatch at one end, possibly a read error. This sequence joins TRBV15 and TRBJ1-1; a possible D gene is TRBD1 (5 bases). Germline V gives CDR1 LNHNV, CDR2 YYDKDF (reference sequence). The CDR3 contains 14 residues. The CDR3 spells CATRRVGGASEAFF. For the CDR3, the DNA is TGTGCCACCAGGAGAGTCGGCGGGGCTTCCGAAGCTTTCTTT.

The V gene is TRBV7-3, the J gene TRBJ1-6; D gene uncertain. The germline CDR1 and CDR2 sequences are SGHTA and FQGTGA. This CDR3 has 16 amino acids. Between the trimmed V and J ends, which lost 3 bases and 7 bases, there was a span of 16 bases. CDR3 coding DNA: TGTGCCAGCAGCTTGGTCCCACTTCTTCGCAATTCACCCCTCCACTTT. Translating it yields CASSLVPLLRNSPLHF.

This chain connects TRBV25-1 to TRBJ2-1, with D perhaps TRBD2 (5 bases). Germline assignment: CDR1 MGHDK and CDR2 SYGVNS. The CDR3 runs 16 residues. V lost 4 bases and J 4 bases, leaving 17 bases between the germline ends. CDR3 nucleotide sequence: TGTGCCAGCAGTGTCCTATCGAGCGGCCATTACAATGAGCAGTTCTTC. Translating gives CASSVLSSGHYNEQFF.

Remarks on this clone: At the DNA level, this CDR3 is encoded by other sequences in the same sample as well. The chain joins TRBV5-1 to TRBJ1-2; D unclear. The germline V and J ends were trimmed by 1 base and 3 bases, with 4 bases remaining between them. Germline values: CDR1 SGHRS, CDR2 YFSETQ. This CDR3 comprises 12 residues. DNA of the CDR3: TGCGCCAGCAGCTTGACGGACTATGGCTACACCTTC. Its translation: CASSLTDYGYTF. Together with reference TRBV5-1 and TRBJ1-2, the CDR3 gives the full variable domain: KAGVTQTPRYLIKTRGQQVTLSCSPISGHRSVSWYQQTPGQGLQFLFEYFSETQRNKGNFPGRFSGRQFSNSRSEMNVSTLELGDSALYLCASSLTDYGYTFGSGTRLTVV.

This clone is a singleton in its sample. CDR3 in DNA: TGTGCCAGCAGTGAAGGACAAGGCAGGGAGACCCAGTACTTC. Encoded protein: CASSEGQGRETQYF. The V and J genes are TRBV25-1 and TRBJ2-5, with D possibly TRBD1 on 5 matching bases. This CDR3 has 14 amino acids. Trimming stripped 2 bases from V and 5 bases from J, with 12 bases between. Germline V gene data show CDR1 as MGHDK and CDR2 as SYGVNS.

This chain joins TRBV5-8 and TRBJ1-4; TRBD1 agrees at 8 bases. The trim removed 2 bases at V and 7 bases at J, leaving 7 bases unmatched. This CDR3 is built from 15 residues. The germline CDR1 and CDR2 sequences are SGHTS and YDEGEE. In nucleotides, the CDR3 is TGTGCCAGCAGCTTCGGACAGGGTGGGGGTGAAAAACTGTTTTTT. It encodes CASSFGQGGGEKLFF.

This clone was seen just once. The chain recombines TRBV4-1 with TRBJ2-7, with D perhaps TRBD2 (6 bases). The CDR3 length is 12 residues. The germline CDR1 and CDR2 sequences are MGHRA and YSYEKL. V gave up 6 bases and J gave up 5 bases, with 11 bases separating them. Here the CDR3 DNA reads TGCGCCAGCAGGGGGGGTATGAACGAGCAGTACTTC. Its protein product is CASRGGMNEQYF.

J is TRBJ1-1 and V is TRBV9; 7 positions agree with TRBD1. The V and J ends lost 4 bases and 0 bases, in that order; junction bases with no gene match: 6. The CDR3 totals 15 residues. Germline lookup yields CDR1 SGDLS and CDR2 YYNGEE. The DNA of the CDR3 is TGTGCCAGCAGCTCCCCAGGGGGGGTGAACACTGAAGCTTTCTTT. It is translated as CASSSPGGVNTEAFF.

The chain has TRBV10-3 and TRBJ1-5, with D unresolved. The CDR3 runs to 13 residues. Looked up from germline, CDR1 is ENHRY and CDR2 is SYGVKD. V was pared by 4 bases and J by 8 bases, with 12 bases between. Here the CDR3 reads CAISVRTVEPQHF. The CDR3 region has the DNA TGTGCCATCAGTGTTCGGACGGTCGAGCCCCAGCATTTT.

The chain has TRBV10-2 and TRBJ2-7; 7 positions match TRBD1. CDR1 and CDR2 (germline): WSHSY, SAAADI. The CDR3 contains 12 residues. Losses at the gene ends were 8 bases for V and 2 bases for J; bases not matched to a gene: 3. CDR3 protein: CASWDSTYEQYF. CDR3 nucleotide sequence: TGCGCCAGCTGGGACAGTACCTACGAGCAGTACTTC.

V usage is TRBV6-5 and J usage is TRBJ1-2, with 8 bases lining up with TRBD1. The CDR3 length is 15 residues. Germline V lookup: CDR1 MNHEY, CDR2 SVGAGI. Trimming at V came to 2 bases and at J to 3 bases, leaving 5 bases not matched to a gene. The CDR3 protein is CASSYVRGHHYGYTF. The CDR3 bases are TGTGCCAGCAGTTACGTCAGGGGGCACCACTATGGCTACACCTTC.

The chain recombines TRBV19 with TRBJ1-6; tentative D call: TRBD1 (6 bases). The CDR3 length is 13 residues. Germline V lookup: CDR1 LNHDA, CDR2 SQIVND (reference sequence). Trimming cost V 2 bases and J 8 bases, with 7 bases left between them. The CDR3 nucleotides read TGTGCCAGTAGTATAAACAGGGATTCACCCCTCCACTTT. It encodes CASSINRDSPLHF.

The chain combines TRBV5-1 with TRBJ2-3, with 11 bases fitting TRBD2. There are 16 residues in the CDR3. The germline gives CDR1 SGHRS, CDR2 YFSETQ. With 2 bases clipped from V and 3 bases from J, the junction kept 5 bases outside the gene matches. The CDR3 DNA is TGCGCCAGCAGCTTCGCTAGCGGGGGGAGTACAGATACGCAGTATTTT. Its protein product is CASSFASGGSTDTQYF.

The genes are TRBV18 and TRBJ1-3; 7 bases map to TRBD1. J lost 3 bases, V lost 1 base, and 3 bases had no gene match. The CDR3 has 15 amino acids. CDR1 is KGHSH and CDR2 is LQKENI in the germline V gene. The CDR3, as DNA: TGTGCCAGCTCACCACGACAGGGAATTGGAAACACCATATATTTT. Its translation: CASSPRQGIGNTIYF. The whole variable domain, filled in from reference TRBV18 and TRBJ1-3, reads NAGVMQNPRHLVRRRGQEARLRCSPMKGHSHVYWYRQLPEEGLKFMVYLQKENIIDESGMPKERFSAEFPKEGPSILRIQQVVRGDSAAYFCASSPRQGIGNTIYFGEGSWLTVV.

Only one count was recorded for this clone. Here the CDR3 reads CAISAGTDFNYGYTF. The DNA of the CDR3 is TGTGCCATCAGTGCCGGGACAGACTTTAACTATGGCTACACCTTC. V and J are TRBV10-3 and TRBJ1-2; 7 bases map to TRBD1. The CDR3 runs to 15 residues. Trimming cost V 4 bases and J 1 base; bases outside gene matches: 6. The germline V gene encodes CDR1 ENHRY and CDR2 SYGVKD.

The table lists this clone with a count of one. This chain joins TRBV12-5 and TRBJ2-7; D is uncertain. V lost 7 bases to trimming and J lost 1 base, with 11 bases between them. The CDR3 contains 13 residues. CDR1 and CDR2 (germline): LGHNT, FRNRAP. The CDR3 sequence is CASAKDGSYEQYF. Here the CDR3 DNA reads TGTGCTAGTGCCAAGGACGGATCCTACGAGCAGTACTTC.

This chain connects TRBV27 to TRBJ2-3; 9 positions match TRBD2. This CDR3 region has 14 residues. The germline gives CDR1 MNHEY, CDR2 SMNVEV (reference sequence). V shed 6 bases, J shed 1 base, and the junction held 2 bases outside the gene matches. DNA for the CDR3: TGTGCCAGCAGACCTAGCGGGGGCACAGATACGCAGTATTTT. This sequence encodes CASRPSGGTDTQYF.

The genes are TRBV4-2 and TRBJ2-5; 9 bases map to TRBD2. The CDR3 has 15 amino acids. V lost 4 bases to trimming and J lost 5 bases; unmatched junction nucleotides: 8. Germline values: CDR1 LGHNA, CDR2 YNFKEQ. CDR3 region: CASSPPAGGGETQYF. DNA of the CDR3: TGTGCCAGCAGCCCACCGGCGGGGGGGGGCGAGACCCAGTACTTC.

This clone was recorded once. The chain has TRBV18 and TRBJ2-6, with D unclear. The CDR3 runs to 11 residues. The germline V gene has CDR1 KGHSH and CDR2 LQKENI. V lost 3 bases, J lost 15 bases, and 9 bases lay in between. CDR3 in DNA: TGTGCCAGCTCACCTCGTGGCCCCCTGACTTTC. Translating gives CASSPRGPLTF.

The gene calls are TRBV18 and TRBJ2-7; D may be TRBD1 (5 bases). In germline, CDR1 is KGHSH, CDR2 LQKENI. V lost 4 bases and J lost 2, with 9 bases in between. This CDR3 contains 13 residues. CDR3 amino acids: CASSQGNPYEQYF. The CDR3 coding sequence is TGTGCCAGCTCACAGGGGAATCCCTACGAGCAGTACTTC.

This rearrangement joins TRBV19 to TRBJ1-2; 7 bases match TRBD1. The ends lost 3 bases at V and 3 bases at J; junction bases unmatched: 4. The CDR3 loop spans 14 amino acids. Germline V gives CDR1 LNHDA, CDR2 SQIVND (reference sequence). CDR3 region: CASSIAGTDYGYTF. The CDR3 bases are TGTGCCAGTAGTATTGCCGGGACAGACTATGGCTACACCTTC.

The chain uses TRBV5-1 and TRBJ2-1, with D possibly TRBD2 on 6 matching bases. In germline, CDR1 is SGHRS, CDR2 YFSETQ. There are 17 residues in the CDR3. V gave up 0 bases and J gave up 2 bases, with 15 bases separating them. CDR3 DNA sequence: TGCGCCAGCAGCTTGGGGGAAGGGACTTACACCTACAATGAGCAGTTCTTC. This gives the protein CASSLGEGTYTYNEQFF. Full variable domain (outside the CDR3, taken from reference TRBV5-1 and TRBJ2-1): KAGVTQTPRYLIKTRGQQVTLSCSPISGHRSVSWYQQTPGQGLQFLFEYFSETQRNKGNFPGRFSGRQFSNSRSEMNVSTLELGDSALYLCASSLGEGTYTYNEQFFGPGTRLTVL.

The chain couples TRBV18 to TRBJ1-1; possibly TRBD1 for D (6 bases). This CDR3 region has 15 residues. Germline CDR1 and CDR2: KGHSH and LQKENI. V gave up 4 bases and J gave up 0 bases, with 12 bases separating them. The CDR3 coding sequence is TGTGCCAGCTCACGCAACAGGGATATGAACACTGAAGCTTTCTTT. Protein product: CASSRNRDMNTEAFF.